This record covers a single T cell receptor (beta chain). This entry comes from a study of blood T cell repertoires in COVID-19. Whole-study context: Italy, Spain and the United States were the sources of the convalescent and acute COVID-19 samples. The analysed material was cDNA or gDNA that came from T cells, B-cell-depleted T cells, or PBMCs.

As handled by the study authors: By means of reference gene primer amplification, nucleated cell counts were estimated. Assay: immunoSEQ multiplex PCR; the TCRdb copy retains only in-frame clones and omits some. V and J calls and clone size are given by that table; D and trimming were obtained from the DNA. The sample records roughly 61,000 clones, 90% being singletons. V gave up 7 bases and J gave up 2 bases, with 6 bases separating them. Germline V CDR1 and CDR2: MDHEN, SYDVKM. The CDR3 consists of 12 residues. J is TRBJ1-5 and V is TRBV28; D gene ambiguous. The sequencing input was peripheral blood. This sequence was found in a man aged 80 or over with acute or convalescent COVID-19. CDR3 bases: TGTGCCAGCATCCAGGGCAATCAGCCCCAGCATTTT. This codes for CASIQGNQPQHF.